Here is one TCR beta chain with its context. This specimen comes from a study of blood T cell repertoires in COVID-19. Study-level information: Spain, Italy and the United States supplied samples that represented acute and convalescent COVID-19. Nucleic acid was either cDNA or gDNA, and it came from T cells, B-cell-depleted T cells, or PBMCs.

Those enrolled in Seattle joined during active infection and were followed longitudinally afterward. The V end was cut by 1 base, the J end by 6 bases, with 9 bases between. The length of the CDR3 is 14 residues. CDR1 is MGHDK and CDR2 is SYGVNS in the germline V gene. Authors' analysis steps: Reference gene primer amplification gave estimated nucleated cell counts. Profiling relied on immunoSEQ multiplex PCR, and the TCRdb table lists in-frame clones only, not all of them. The DNA gave D and trimming, while V, J and clone size come from that table. The table records about 120,000 clones, around 90% of them present only once.

The specimen sequenced was peripheral blood. The TCR was taken from a woman aged 55-75 years with COVID-19, enrolled during active disease. J is TRBJ2-2 and V is TRBV25-1; D gene ambiguous. CDR3 amino acids: CASSESPSAGELFF. The CDR3 nucleotides read TGTGCCAGCAGTGAATCGCCCAGCGCCGGGGAGCTGTTTTTT.